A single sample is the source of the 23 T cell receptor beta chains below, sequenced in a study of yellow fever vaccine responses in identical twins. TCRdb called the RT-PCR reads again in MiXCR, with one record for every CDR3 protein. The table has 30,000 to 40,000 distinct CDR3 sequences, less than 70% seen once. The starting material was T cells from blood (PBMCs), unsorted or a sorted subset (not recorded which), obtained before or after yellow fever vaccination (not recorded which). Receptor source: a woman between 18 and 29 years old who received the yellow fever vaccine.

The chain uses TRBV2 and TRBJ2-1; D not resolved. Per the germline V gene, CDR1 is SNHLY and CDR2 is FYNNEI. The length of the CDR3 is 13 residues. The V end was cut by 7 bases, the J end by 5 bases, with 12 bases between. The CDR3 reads CASTAVGHNEQFF. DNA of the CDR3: TGTGCCAGCACTGCTGTGGGTCACAATGAGCAGTTCTTC.

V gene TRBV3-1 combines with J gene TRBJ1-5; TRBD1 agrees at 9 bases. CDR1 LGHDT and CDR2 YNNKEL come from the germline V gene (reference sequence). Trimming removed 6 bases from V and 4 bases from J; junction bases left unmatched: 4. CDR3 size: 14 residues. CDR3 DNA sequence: TGTGCCAGCAGTCAGACAGGGGGTAATCAGCCCCAGCATTTT. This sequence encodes CASSQTGGNQPQHF.

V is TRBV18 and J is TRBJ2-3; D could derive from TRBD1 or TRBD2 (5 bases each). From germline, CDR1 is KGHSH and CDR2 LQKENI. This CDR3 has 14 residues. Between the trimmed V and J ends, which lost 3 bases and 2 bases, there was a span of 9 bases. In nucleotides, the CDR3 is TGTGCCAGCTCACCCCGGGACGTCACAGATACGCAGTATTTT. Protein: CASSPRDVTDTQYF.

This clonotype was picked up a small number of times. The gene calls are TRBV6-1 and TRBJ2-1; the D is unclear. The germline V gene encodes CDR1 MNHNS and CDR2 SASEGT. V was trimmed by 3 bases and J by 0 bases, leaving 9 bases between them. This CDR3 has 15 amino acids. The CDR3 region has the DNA TGTGCCAGCAGTGAGACCCCGAGCTCCTACAATGAGCAGTTCTTC. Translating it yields CASSETPSSYNEQFF.

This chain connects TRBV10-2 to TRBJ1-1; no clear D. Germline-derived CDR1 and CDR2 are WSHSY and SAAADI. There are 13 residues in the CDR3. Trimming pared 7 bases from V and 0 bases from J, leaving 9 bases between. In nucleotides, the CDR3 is TGCGCCAGCAATGTCGGGGTGAACACTGAAGCTTTCTTT. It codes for CASNVGVNTEAFF.

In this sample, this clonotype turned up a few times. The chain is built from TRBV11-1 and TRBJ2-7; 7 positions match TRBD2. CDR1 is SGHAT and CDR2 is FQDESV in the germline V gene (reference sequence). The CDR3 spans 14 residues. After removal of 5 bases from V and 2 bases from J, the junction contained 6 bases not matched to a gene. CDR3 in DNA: TGTGCCAGCAGCCAGAGCGGACTAGCCTACGAGCAGTACTTC. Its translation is CASSQSGLAYEQYF. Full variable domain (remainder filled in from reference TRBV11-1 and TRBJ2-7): EAEVAQSPRYKITEKSQAVAFWCDPISGHATLYWYRQILGQGPELLVQFQDESVVDDSQLPKDRFSAERLKGVDSTLKIQPAELGDSAMYLCASSQSGLAYEQYFGPGTRLTVT.

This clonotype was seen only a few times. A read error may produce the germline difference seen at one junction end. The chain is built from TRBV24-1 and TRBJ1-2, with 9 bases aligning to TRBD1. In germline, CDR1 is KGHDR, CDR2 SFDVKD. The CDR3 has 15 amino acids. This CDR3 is CASSDLGQGSYGYTF. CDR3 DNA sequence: TGTGCCAGCAGTGATTTGGGACAGGGAAGCTATGGCTACACCTTC.

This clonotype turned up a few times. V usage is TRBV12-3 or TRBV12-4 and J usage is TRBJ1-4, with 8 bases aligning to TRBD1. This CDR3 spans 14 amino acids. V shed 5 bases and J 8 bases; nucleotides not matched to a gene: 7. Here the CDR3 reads CASSPTGEAEKLFF. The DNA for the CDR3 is TGTGCCAGCAGTCCGACAGGGGAGGCAGAAAAACTGTTTTTT.

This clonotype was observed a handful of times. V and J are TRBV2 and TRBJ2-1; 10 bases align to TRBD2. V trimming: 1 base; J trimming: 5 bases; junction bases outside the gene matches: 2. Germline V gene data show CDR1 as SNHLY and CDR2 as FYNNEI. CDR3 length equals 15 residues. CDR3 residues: CASSEEGLANNEQFF. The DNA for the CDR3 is TGTGCCAGCAGTGAAGAGGGACTAGCGAACAATGAGCAGTTCTTC.

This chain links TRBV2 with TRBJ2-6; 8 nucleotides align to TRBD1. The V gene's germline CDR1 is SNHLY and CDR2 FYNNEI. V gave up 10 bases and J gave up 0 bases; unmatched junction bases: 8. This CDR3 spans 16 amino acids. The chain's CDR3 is CAIPGQVLSGANVLTF. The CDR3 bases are TGTGCCATCCCGGGACAGGTTCTCTCTGGGGCCAACGTCCTGACTTTC.

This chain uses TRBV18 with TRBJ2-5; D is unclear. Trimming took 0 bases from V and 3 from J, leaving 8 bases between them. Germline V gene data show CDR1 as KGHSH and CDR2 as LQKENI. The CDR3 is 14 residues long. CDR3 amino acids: CASSPPAREETQYF. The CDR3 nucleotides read TGTGCCAGCTCACCACCGGCACGGGAAGAGACCCAGTACTTC.

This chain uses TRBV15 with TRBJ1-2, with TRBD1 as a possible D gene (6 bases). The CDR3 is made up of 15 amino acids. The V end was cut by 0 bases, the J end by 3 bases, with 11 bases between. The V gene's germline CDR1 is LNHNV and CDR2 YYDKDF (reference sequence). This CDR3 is CATSRDRGGDYGYTF. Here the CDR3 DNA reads TGTGCCACCAGCAGAGATAGGGGGGGAGACTATGGCTACACCTTC.

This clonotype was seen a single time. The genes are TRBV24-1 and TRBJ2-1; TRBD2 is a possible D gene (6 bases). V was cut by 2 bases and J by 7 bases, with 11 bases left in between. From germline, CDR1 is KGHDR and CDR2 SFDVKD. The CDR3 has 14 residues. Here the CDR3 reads CATSDWGGPNEQFF. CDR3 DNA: TGTGCCACCAGTGATTGGGGAGGCCCTAATGAGCAGTTCTTC.

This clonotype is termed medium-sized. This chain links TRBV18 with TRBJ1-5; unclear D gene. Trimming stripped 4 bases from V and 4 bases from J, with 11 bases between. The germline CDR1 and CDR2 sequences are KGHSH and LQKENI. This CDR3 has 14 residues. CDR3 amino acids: CASSLRAFNQPQHF. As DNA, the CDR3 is TGTGCCAGCTCACTCCGGGCCTTTAATCAGCCCCAGCATTTT.

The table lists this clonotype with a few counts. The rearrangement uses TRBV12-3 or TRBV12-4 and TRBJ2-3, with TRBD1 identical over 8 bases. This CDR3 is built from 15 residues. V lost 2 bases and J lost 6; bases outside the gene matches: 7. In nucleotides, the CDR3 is TGTGCCAGCAGTTTATCAGGGGGCCTGGGGGATACGCAGTATTTT. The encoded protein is CASSLSGGLGDTQYF.

CDR3 nucleotides: TGTGCCATCAGTCACGCGGGGGGTAATGAGCAGTTCTTC. This codes for CAISHAGGNEQFF. The chain uses TRBV10-3 and TRBJ2-1; 8 nucleotides line up with TRBD2. Per the germline V gene, CDR1 is ENHRY and CDR2 is SYGVKD. The CDR3 spans 13 residues. V trimming: 5 bases; J trimming: 7 bases; junction bases outside the gene matches: 4.

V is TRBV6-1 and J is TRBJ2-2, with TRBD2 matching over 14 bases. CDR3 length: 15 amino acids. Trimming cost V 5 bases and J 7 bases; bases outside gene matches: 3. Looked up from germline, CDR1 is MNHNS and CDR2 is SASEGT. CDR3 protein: CASSQGTSGSGELFF. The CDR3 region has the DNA TGTGCCAGCAGTCAAGGGACTAGCGGGAGCGGGGAGCTGTTTTTT.

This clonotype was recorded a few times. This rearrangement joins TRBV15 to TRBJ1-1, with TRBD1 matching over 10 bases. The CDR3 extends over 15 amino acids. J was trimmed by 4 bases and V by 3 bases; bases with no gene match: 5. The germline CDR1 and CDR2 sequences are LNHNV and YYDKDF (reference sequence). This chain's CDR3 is CATSSTGTGATEAFF. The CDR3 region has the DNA TGTGCCACCAGCAGTACCGGGACAGGGGCCACTGAAGCTTTCTTT. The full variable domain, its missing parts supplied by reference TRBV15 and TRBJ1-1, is DAMVIQNPRYQVTQFGKPVTLSCSQTLNHNVMYWYQQKSSQAPKLLFHYYDKDFNNEADTPDNFQSRRPNTSFCFLDIRSPGLGDTAMYLCATSSTGTGATEAFFGQGTRLTVV.

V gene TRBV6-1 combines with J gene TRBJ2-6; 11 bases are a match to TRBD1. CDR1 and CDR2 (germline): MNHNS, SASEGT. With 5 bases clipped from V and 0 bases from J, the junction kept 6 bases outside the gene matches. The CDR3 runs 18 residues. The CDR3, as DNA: TGTGCCAGCAGTACACCGGGACAGGGGGTCTCTGGGGCCAACGTCCTGACTTTC. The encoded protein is CASSTPGQGVSGANVLTF.

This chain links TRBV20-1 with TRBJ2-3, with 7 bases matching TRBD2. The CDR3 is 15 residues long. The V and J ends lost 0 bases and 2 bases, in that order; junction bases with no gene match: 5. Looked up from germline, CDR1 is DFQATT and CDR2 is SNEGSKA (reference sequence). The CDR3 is CSARDLAGVTDTQYF. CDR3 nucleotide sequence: TGCAGTGCTAGAGATCTGGCGGGGGTCACAGATACGCAGTATTTT.

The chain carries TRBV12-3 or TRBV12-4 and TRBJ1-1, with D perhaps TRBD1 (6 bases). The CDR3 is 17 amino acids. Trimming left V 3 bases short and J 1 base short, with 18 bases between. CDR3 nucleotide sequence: TGTGCCAGCAGTTTTTTACAGGGAAAACCCCCGAACACTGAAGCTTTCTTT. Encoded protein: CASSFLQGKPPNTEAFF.

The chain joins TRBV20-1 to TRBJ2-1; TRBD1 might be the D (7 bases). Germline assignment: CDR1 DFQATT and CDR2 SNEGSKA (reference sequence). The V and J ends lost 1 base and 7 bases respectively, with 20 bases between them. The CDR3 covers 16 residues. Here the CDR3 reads CSARGEAGGPGNEQFF. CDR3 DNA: TGCAGTGCTAGAGGGGAGGCAGGGGGTCCTGGGAATGAGCAGTTCTTC.

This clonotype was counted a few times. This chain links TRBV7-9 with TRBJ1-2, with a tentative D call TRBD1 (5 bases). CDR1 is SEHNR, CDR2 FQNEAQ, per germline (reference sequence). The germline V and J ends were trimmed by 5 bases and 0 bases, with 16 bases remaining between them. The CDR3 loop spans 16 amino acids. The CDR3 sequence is CASSHSPGGANYGYTF. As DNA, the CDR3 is TGTGCCAGCAGCCATAGCCCCGGAGGGGCTAACTATGGCTACACCTTC. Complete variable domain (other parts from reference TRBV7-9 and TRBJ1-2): DTGVSQNPRHKITKRGQNVTFRCDPISEHNRLYWYRQTLGQGPEFLTYFQNEAQLEKSRLLSDRFSAERPKGSFSTLEIQRTEQGDSAMYLCASSHSPGGANYGYTFGSGTRLTVV.